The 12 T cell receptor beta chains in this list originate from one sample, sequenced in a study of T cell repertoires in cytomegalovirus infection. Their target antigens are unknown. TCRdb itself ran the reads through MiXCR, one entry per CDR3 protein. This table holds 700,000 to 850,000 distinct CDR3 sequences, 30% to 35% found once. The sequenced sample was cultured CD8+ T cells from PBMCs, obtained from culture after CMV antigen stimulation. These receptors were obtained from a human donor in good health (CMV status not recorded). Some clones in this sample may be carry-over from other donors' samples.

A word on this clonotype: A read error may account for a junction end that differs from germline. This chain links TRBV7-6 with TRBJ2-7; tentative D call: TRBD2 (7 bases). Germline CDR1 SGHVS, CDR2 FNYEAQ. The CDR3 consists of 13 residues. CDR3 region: CASSPLRGAEQYF. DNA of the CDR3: TGTGCTAGCAGCCCCCTTCGGGGGGCCGAGCAGTACTTC.

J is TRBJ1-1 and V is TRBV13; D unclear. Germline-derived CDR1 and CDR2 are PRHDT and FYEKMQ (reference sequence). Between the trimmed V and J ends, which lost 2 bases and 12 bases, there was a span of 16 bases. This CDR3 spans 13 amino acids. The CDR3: CASSLRLGMETFF. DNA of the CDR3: TGTGCCAGCAGCTTAAGACTAGGGATGGAAACTTTCTTT.

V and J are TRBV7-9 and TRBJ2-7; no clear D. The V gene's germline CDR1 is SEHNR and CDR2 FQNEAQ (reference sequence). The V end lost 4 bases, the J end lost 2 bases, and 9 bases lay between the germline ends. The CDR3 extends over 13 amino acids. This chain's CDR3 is CASSSASTYEQYF. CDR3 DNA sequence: TGTGCCAGCAGCTCCGCCAGCACCTACGAGCAGTACTTC.

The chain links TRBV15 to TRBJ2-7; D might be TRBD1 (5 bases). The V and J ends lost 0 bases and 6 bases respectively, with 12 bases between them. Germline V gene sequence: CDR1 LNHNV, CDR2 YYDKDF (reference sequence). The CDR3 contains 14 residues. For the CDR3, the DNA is TGTGCCACCAGCAGAGACAGGGTCCTTGGCGAGCAGTACTTC. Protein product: CATSRDRVLGEQYF.

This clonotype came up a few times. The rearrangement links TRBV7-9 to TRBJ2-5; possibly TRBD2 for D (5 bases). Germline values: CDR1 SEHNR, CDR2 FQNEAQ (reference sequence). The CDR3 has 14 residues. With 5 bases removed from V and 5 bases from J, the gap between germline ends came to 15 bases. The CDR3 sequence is CASSTDPSGETQYF. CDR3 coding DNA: TGTGCCAGCAGCACGGACCCCTCGGGGGAGACCCAGTACTTC. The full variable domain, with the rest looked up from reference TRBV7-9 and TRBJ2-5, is DTGVSQNPRHKITKRGQNVTFRCDPISEHNRLYWYRQTLGQGPEFLTYFQNEAQLEKSRLLSDRFSAERPKGSFSTLEIQRTEQGDSAMYLCASSTDPSGETQYFGPGTRLLVL.

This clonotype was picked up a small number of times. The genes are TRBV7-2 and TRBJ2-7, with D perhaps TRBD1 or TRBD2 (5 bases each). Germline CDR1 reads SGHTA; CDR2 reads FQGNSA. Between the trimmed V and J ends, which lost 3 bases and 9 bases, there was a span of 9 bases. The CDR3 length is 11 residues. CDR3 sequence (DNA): TGTGCCAGCAGCTTGGGGGTAAGGCAGTACTTC. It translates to CASSLGVRQYF.

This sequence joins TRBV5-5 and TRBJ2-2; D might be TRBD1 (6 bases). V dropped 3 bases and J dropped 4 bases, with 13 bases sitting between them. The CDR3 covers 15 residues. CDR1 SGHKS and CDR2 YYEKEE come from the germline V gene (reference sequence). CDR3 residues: CASSSQTGTTGELFF. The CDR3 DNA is TGTGCCAGCAGCTCCCAAACAGGGACCACCGGGGAGCTGTTTTTT.

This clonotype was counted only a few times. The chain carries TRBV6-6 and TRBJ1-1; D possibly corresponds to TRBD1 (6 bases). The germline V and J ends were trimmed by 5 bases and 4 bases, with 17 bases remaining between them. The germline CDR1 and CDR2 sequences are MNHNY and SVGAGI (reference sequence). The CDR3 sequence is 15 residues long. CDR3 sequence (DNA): TGTGCCAGCAGTCAACCGAGATCAGGGGTCACTGAAGCTTTCTTT. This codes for CASSQPRSGVTEAFF.

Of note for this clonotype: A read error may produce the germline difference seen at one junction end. This CDR3 reads CASSRQEALAF. Here the CDR3 DNA reads TGTGCCAGCAGCCGACAGGAGGCATTGGCTTTC. The V and J genes are TRBV7-2 and TRBJ2-6, with D perhaps TRBD1 (6 bases). The CDR3 contains 11 residues. Germline CDR1 reads SGHTA; CDR2 reads FQGNSA. Full variable domain (outside the CDR3, taken from reference TRBV7-2 and TRBJ2-6): GAGVSQSPSNKVTEKGKDVELRCDPISGHTALYWYRQSLGQGLEFLIYFQGNSAPDKSGLPSDRFSAERTGGSVSTLTIQRTQQEDSAVYLCASSRQEALAFGAGSRLTVL.

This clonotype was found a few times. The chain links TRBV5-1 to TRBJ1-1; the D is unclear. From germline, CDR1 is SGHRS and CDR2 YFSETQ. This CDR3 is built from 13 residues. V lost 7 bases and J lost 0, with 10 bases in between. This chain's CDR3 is CASGVEMNTEAFF. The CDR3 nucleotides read TGCGCCAGCGGGGTAGAGATGAACACTGAAGCTTTCTTT. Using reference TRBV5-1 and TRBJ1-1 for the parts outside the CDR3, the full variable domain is KAGVTQTPRYLIKTRGQQVTLSCSPISGHRSVSWYQQTPGQGLQFLFEYFSETQRNKGNFPGRFSGRQFSNSRSEMNVSTLELGDSALYLCASGVEMNTEAFFGQGTRLTVV.

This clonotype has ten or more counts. The CDR3 region is CASTPEGRGFYGYTF. For the CDR3, the DNA is TGTGCCAGCACCCCCGAGGGTCGAGGCTTCTATGGCTACACCTTC. The chain employs TRBV7-8 and TRBJ1-2, with D unclear. Per the germline V gene, CDR1 is SGHVS and CDR2 is FQNEAQ. The CDR3 has 15 residues. Deletions cut 7 bases from V and 4 bases from J, with 19 bases between.

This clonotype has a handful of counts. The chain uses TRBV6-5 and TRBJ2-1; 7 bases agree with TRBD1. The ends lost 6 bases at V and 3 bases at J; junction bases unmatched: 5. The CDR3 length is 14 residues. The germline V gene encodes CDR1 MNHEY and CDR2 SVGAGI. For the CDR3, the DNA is TGTGCCAGCAGCCGAGGGGACAGCTACAATGAGCAGTTCTTC. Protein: CASSRGDSYNEQFF.